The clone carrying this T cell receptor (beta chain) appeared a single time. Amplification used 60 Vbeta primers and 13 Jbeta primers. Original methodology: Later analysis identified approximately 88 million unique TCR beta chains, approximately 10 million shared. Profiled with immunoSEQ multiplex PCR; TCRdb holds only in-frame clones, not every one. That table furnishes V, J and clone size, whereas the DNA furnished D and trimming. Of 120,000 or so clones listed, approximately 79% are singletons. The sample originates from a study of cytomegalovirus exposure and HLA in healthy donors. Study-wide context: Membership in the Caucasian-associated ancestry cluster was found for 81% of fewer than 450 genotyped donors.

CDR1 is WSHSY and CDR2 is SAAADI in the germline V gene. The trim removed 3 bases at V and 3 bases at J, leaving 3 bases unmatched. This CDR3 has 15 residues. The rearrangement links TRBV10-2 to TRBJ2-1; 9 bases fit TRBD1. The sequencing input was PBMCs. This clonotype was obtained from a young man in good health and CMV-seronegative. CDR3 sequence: CASSDWDRVYNEQFF. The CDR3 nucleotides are TGCGCCAGCAGTGATTGGGACAGGGTCTACAATGAGCAGTTCTTC.